Following are 20 T cell receptor beta chains from one sample sequenced in a study of T cells in Graves' hyperthyroidism and ophthalmopathy. RNA transcripts yielded amplified TCR beta CDR3 regions. A set of HTBI primers served as the primers for a first-round RT-PCR of the TCR CDR3. MiXCR, run by TCRdb on the multiplex PCR reads, gives a single entry per CDR3 protein. The data contain 550,000 to 850,000 distinct CDR3 sequences, about 17% of them singletons. Input material: blood. These receptors all come from a woman in her forties or fifties with Graves' hyperthyroidism that later progressed to Graves' ophthalmopathy.

CDR3 nucleotides: TGTGCCTCTAGGGGGGAATGGCCCCAGCATTTT. This gives the protein CASRGEWPQHF. The chain couples TRBV19 to TRBJ1-5; D is perhaps TRBD1 (6 bases). The V end was cut by 11 bases, the J end by 9 bases, with 14 bases between. The CDR3 is 11 residues long. Germline CDR1 LNHDA, CDR2 SQIVND (reference sequence).

There are many counts of this clonotype. The chain has TRBV30 and TRBJ1-1, with D unclear. The CDR3 runs 12 residues. Looked up from germline, CDR1 is GTSNPN and CDR2 is SVGIG (reference sequence). The germline V and J ends were trimmed by 3 bases and 6 bases, with 11 bases remaining between them. The CDR3 is CAWSNRLSEAFF. CDR3 bases: TGTGCCTGGAGCAACCGACTTTCTGAAGCTTTCTTT.

This clonotype was recorded many times. This rearrangement joins TRBV6-5 to TRBJ2-1, with D perhaps matching TRBD2 (5 bases). Trimming removed 0 bases from V and 5 bases from J, with 17 bases in between. This CDR3 is built from 17 residues. Germline V gene lookup returns CDR1 MNHEY and CDR2 SVGAGI. CDR3 in DNA: TGTGCCAGCAGTTACTCGACGTCTAGCCTCGTCCACAATGAGCAGTTCTTC. Protein: CASSYSTSSLVHNEQFF.

Worth noting for this clonotype: A read error may explain this, as a much larger clone is one base away. This sequence joins TRBV27 and TRBJ2-1, with D perhaps matching TRBD2 (6 bases). This CDR3 region has 14 residues. Germline V CDR1 and CDR2: MNHEY, SMNVEV (reference sequence). The CDR3 protein is CASSPTSWGNEQLF. For the CDR3, the DNA is TGTGCCAGCAGTCCGACTAGTTGGGGCAATGAGCAGCTCTTC.

This clonotype was observed at least ten times. The V gene is TRBV6-5, the J gene TRBJ1-1, with 10 bases identical to TRBD1. CDR3 length: 16 amino acids. In germline, CDR1 is MNHEY, CDR2 SVGAGI. J lost 5 bases, V lost 5 bases, and 11 bases had no gene match. For the CDR3, the DNA is TGTGCCAGCAGTCAACCTCCTCGGACAGGGGGAACTGAAGCTTTCTTT. This sequence encodes CASSQPPRTGGTEAFF.

This chain links TRBV2 with TRBJ2-7, with D unresolved. The CDR3 is 12 amino acids. Germline-derived CDR1 and CDR2 are SNHLY and FYNNEI. Trimming took off 3 bases at V and 6 bases at J, with 9 bases between the two ends. The CDR3 sequence: CASSEYLSEQYF. The CDR3 DNA reads as TGTGCCAGCAGTGAGTATTTGTCCGAGCAGTACTTC.

This chain connects TRBV7-9 to TRBJ1-2, with D tentatively TRBD1 (5 bases). Germline CDR1 and CDR2: SEHNR and FQNEAQ (reference sequence). The CDR3 loop spans 16 amino acids. V lost 4 bases and J 3 bases, leaving 18 bases between the germline ends. The CDR3 DNA is TGTGCCAGCAGCTCCGGGGCGCTCCCCCCCCACTATGGCTACACCTTC. It yields the protein CASSSGALPPHYGYTF. The entire variable domain, with the rest obtained from reference TRBV7-9 and TRBJ1-2, is as follows: DTGVSQNPRHKITKRGQNVTFRCDPISEHNRLYWYRQTLGQGPEFLTYFQNEAQLEKSRLLSDRFSAERPKGSFSTLEIQRTEQGDSAMYLCASSSGALPPHYGYTFGSGTRLTVV.

In this sample, this clonotype turned up a few times. The chain joins TRBV6-5 to TRBJ1-2; 9 bases line up with TRBD1. Trimming cost V 0 bases and J 2 bases; bases outside gene matches: 4. Germline CDR1 reads MNHEY; CDR2 reads SVGAGI. The length of the CDR3 is 16 residues. CDR3 residues: CASSYSRGTGNYGYTF. CDR3 bases: TGTGCCAGCAGTTACTCGAGGGGGACAGGGAACTATGGCTACACCTTC.

This clonotype has only a few counts. The chain is built from TRBV6-1 and TRBJ2-4; TRBD1 matches at 9 bases. CDR3 length: 13 residues. The trim removed 5 bases at V and 8 bases at J, leaving 4 bases unmatched. Germline values: CDR1 MNHNS, CDR2 SASEGT. CDR3 coding DNA: TGTGCCAGCAGTCCGGACAGGGGACACATTCAGTACTTC. Translation: CASSPDRGHIQYF.

This clonotype was found a few times. The chain employs TRBV5-1 and TRBJ2-3, with D tentatively TRBD1 (5 bases). Looked up from germline, CDR1 is SGHRS and CDR2 is YFSETQ. The ends were cut back, 0 bases at V and 1 base at J, with 12 bases in the middle. The CDR3 runs to 16 residues. In nucleotides, the CDR3 is TGCGCCAGCAGCTTGGCAAGGGGCTCGGGCACAGATACGCAGTATTTT. Protein sequence: CASSLARGSGTDTQYF.

This clonotype has a handful of counts. This chain links TRBV6-2 or TRBV6-3 with TRBJ1-2; D might be TRBD1 (6 bases). V lost 5 bases to trimming and J lost 8 bases, with 12 bases between them. Per germline, CDR1 MNHEY and CDR2 SVGEGT. The CDR3 contains 12 residues. The CDR3 here is CASSRGGAGYTF. The DNA for the CDR3 is TGTGCCAGCAGTAGGGGGGGCGCGGGCTACACCTTC.

With regard to this clonotype: A much larger clone differs by one base, so this may be a read error. The J gene is TRBJ1-4, the V gene TRBV12-3 or TRBV12-4; 7 bases are a match to TRBD1. This CDR3 is built from 13 residues. V dropped 3 bases and J dropped 10; count of bases not matched to a gene: 5. CDR3 amino acids: CASSFVQGGKLFF. The CDR3 coding sequence is TGTGCCAGCAGTTTTGTGCAGGGGGGAAAACTGTTTTTT.

This chain connects TRBV7-9 to TRBJ2-1; D may be TRBD1 or TRBD2 (6 bases each). Trimming left V 2 bases short and J 5 bases short, with 10 bases between. This CDR3 is built from 14 residues. Germline CDR1 and CDR2: SEHNR and FQNEAQ (reference sequence). The CDR3 here is CASSLSGEDNEQFF. Here the CDR3 DNA reads TGTGCCAGCAGCTTATCAGGGGAGGACAATGAGCAGTTCTTC.

This clonotype was observed a few times. The chain recombines TRBV3-1 with TRBJ1-4; no reliable D call. V lost 0 bases and J 10 bases, leaving 9 bases between the germline ends. CDR3 size: 13 residues. Germline V gene data show CDR1 as LGHDT and CDR2 as YNNKEL (reference sequence). The CDR3 DNA reads as TGTGCCAGCAGCCAAGATGTGGCGGGAAAACTGTTTTTT. Protein product: CASSQDVAGKLFF.

This clonotype was counted a few times. The chain is built from TRBV12-3 or TRBV12-4 and TRBJ1-5, with TRBD1 matching 10 bases. The CDR3 is 15 amino acids. Trimming took 7 bases from V and 3 from J; bases not matched to a gene: 6. Here the CDR3 reads CASTLGQGNNQPQHF. Written as DNA, the CDR3 is TGTGCCAGCACCTTGGGACAGGGGAACAATCAGCCCCAGCATTTT.

This clonotype came up a few times. This rearrangement joins TRBV7-9 to TRBJ1-2, with TRBD1 as a possible D gene (5 bases). Germline V gene lookup returns CDR1 SEHNR and CDR2 FQNEAQ (reference sequence). CDR3 length equals 15 residues. Trimming left V 7 bases short and J 2 bases short, with 17 bases between. CDR3 DNA sequence: TGTGCCAGCATCCGGGGGGTCTCTAGGAACTATGGCTACACCTTC. Translating it yields CASIRGVSRNYGYTF.

This clonotype turned up a few times. V gene TRBV10-3 combines with J gene TRBJ2-1; TRBD1 agrees at 9 bases. V lost 0 bases, J lost 13 bases, and 13 bases stayed unmatched. This CDR3 has 16 residues. The germline gives CDR1 ENHRY, CDR2 SYGVKD. The CDR3 DNA is TGTGCCATCAGTGAGTCGACAACGACCGGGACAGGGTTTCAGTTCTTC. Translation gives CAISESTTTGTGFQFF.

CDR3 nucleotides: TGTGCCACGGACTCGTGGCCGAGCTCCTACAATGAGCAGTTCTTC. Its protein product is CATDSWPSSYNEQFF. V and J are TRBV27 and TRBJ2-1; the D gene is possibly TRBD2 (5 bases). The ends were cut back, 10 bases at V and 0 bases at J, with 16 bases in the middle. The CDR3 is made up of 15 amino acids. Germline V lookup: CDR1 MNHEY, CDR2 SMNVEV (reference sequence).

This clonotype showed up many times. The chain employs TRBV11-3 and TRBJ1-1; 9 nucleotides line up with TRBD1. CDR3 length: 15 residues. CDR1 and CDR2 from the germline V gene are SGHNT and YENEEA. With 4 bases clipped from V and 3 bases from J, the junction kept 6 bases outside the gene matches. The CDR3 here is CASSSSGQGHTEAFF. The DNA for the CDR3 is TGTGCCAGCAGCTCCTCTGGACAGGGGCACACTGAAGCTTTCTTT. Drawing the rest from reference TRBV11-3 and TRBJ1-1, the complete variable domain is EAGVVQSPRYKIIEKKQPVAFWCNPISGHNTLYWYLQNLGQGPELLIRYENEEAVDDSQLPKDRFSAERLKGVDSTLKIQPAELGDSAVYLCASSSSGQGHTEAFFGQGTRLTVV.

On this clonotype: Possible read error: a much larger clone is one base away. The genes are TRBV20-1 and TRBJ2-1; 8 nucleotides agree with TRBD2. The CDR3 has 14 amino acids. Germline V gene lookup returns CDR1 DFQATT and CDR2 SNEGSKA (reference sequence). J gave up 6 bases and V 4 bases, and 8 bases lay outside the gene matches. CDR3 protein: CSATDGGAVNEQFF. The CDR3 DNA follows: TGCAGTGCTACGGACGGGGGGGCGGTCAATGAGCAGTTCTTC.